This T cell receptor beta chain was sequenced during a study of shared clonotypes between healthy human individuals. For the study at large: The study enrolled a couple of women and a few men aged 18 to 49.

Clones were sequenced by immunoSEQ multiplex PCR, and TCRdb holds only the in-frame ones, with some missing. The sample consists of hundreds of thousands of clones, roughly 79% of them appearing once. Genomic DNA, for the unsorted samples, came from about 90 million PBMCs. This clone occurred a few times. This CDR3 comprises 15 residues. Trimming removed 2 bases from V and 6 bases from J; junction bases left unmatched: 7. Germline V gives CDR1 SGDLS, CDR2 YYNGEE. The origin of this receptor is a woman between 35 and 50 years old in good health. Some clones in this sample may be carry-over from other donors' samples. The sequenced sample was PBMCs. This chain uses TRBV9 with TRBJ2-4; 8 bases match TRBD2. The CDR3: CASSVGTSGLNIQYF. CDR3 sequence (DNA): TGTGCCAGCAGCGTTGGAACTAGCGGTCTAAACATTCAGTACTTC.